This T cell receptor (beta chain) was captured by sequencing in a study of radiotherapy plus CTLA-4 blockade in lung cancer. On the study more broadly: Objective responses were seen in roughly 20% of patients, disease control in roughly 30%. Study-level findings and limits: Early clonal dynamics of blood T cells, together with interferon-beta, were reported as the best response predictor. TCR clones of tumor origin grew in blood after radiotherapy plus ipilimumab.

With regard to this clone: The antigen is not known.

The repertoire was sequenced with immunoSEQ multiplex PCR; TCRdb's copy has only in-frame clones and lacks some. The sample lists approximately 110,000 clones, more than 65% seen once, with 3% to 4% in the top ten. In germline, CDR1 is SGHRS, CDR2 YFSETQ. The length of the CDR3 is 16 residues. Trimming removed 4 bases at V and 1 base at J, with 14 bases between. The gene calls are TRBV5-1 and TRBJ2-2, with D hard to call. This receptor was obtained from a human donor with non-small cell lung cancer that progressed on radiotherapy plus ipilimumab. Some clones in this sample may be carry-over from other donors' samples. The sample was peripheral blood, taken from a patient treated with radiotherapy plus ipilimumab. The CDR3 DNA reads as TGCGCCAGCAGCCAGACCGTGGGGATGAACACCGGGGAGCTGTTTTTT. Translating gives CASSQTVGMNTGELFF.